The 9 T cell receptor beta chains below were found in one sample sequenced in a study of CD8 T cells in Susac syndrome. RNA, at roughly 0.45 to 1 ug, was reverse transcribed with random hexamers. TCRdb processed the immunoSEQ multiplex PCR reads anew with MiXCR; each CDR3 protein has one entry. The repertoire holds about 140,000 distinct CDR3 sequences, with over 90% as singletons. Sample: CD8+ T cells from PBMCs. These receptors came from a human donor with Susac syndrome.

V usage is TRBV6-2 or TRBV6-3 and J usage is TRBJ2-1; D gene ambiguous. Looked up from germline, CDR1 is MNHEY and CDR2 is SVGEGT. The ends were cut back, 5 bases at V and 12 bases at J, with 11 bases in the middle. The length of the CDR3 is 11 residues. For the CDR3, the DNA is TGTGCCAGCAGTGATCCGACGGGGCAGTTCTTC. As protein: CASSDPTGQFF.

CDR3 sequence: CSASDSNEQFF. The DNA of the CDR3 is TGCAGTGCTTCCGACAGCAATGAGCAGTTCTTC. The J gene is TRBJ2-1, the V gene TRBV20-1, with D tentatively TRBD1 (5 bases). The CDR3 is 11 amino acids. V shed 5 bases and J shed 6 bases, with 8 bases lying between them. Germline CDR1 and CDR2: DFQATT and SNEGSKA (reference sequence).

This chain joins TRBV4-1 and TRBJ2-3, with D maybe TRBD2 (7 bases). Germline CDR1 reads MGHRA; CDR2 reads YSYEKL. V shed 0 bases and J shed 1 base, with 11 bases lying between them. This CDR3 contains 16 residues. CDR3 loop: CASSQEGAGGTDTQYF. CDR3 DNA sequence: TGCGCCAGCAGCCAAGAGGGGGCGGGAGGCACAGATACGCAGTATTTT.

This chain links TRBV18 with TRBJ2-7, with TRBD2 as a possible D gene (6 bases). The germline gives CDR1 KGHSH, CDR2 LQKENI. The CDR3 runs 16 residues. V lost 6 bases and J lost 3, with 21 bases in between. CDR3 nucleotides: TGTGCCAGCTCCCCTGGGGGGTCTCTGGGCCTCTACGAGCAGTACTTC. It yields the protein CASSPGGSLGLYEQYF. Combining the CDR3 with reference TRBV18 and TRBJ2-7 gives the whole variable domain NAGVMQNPRHLVRRRGQEARLRCSPMKGHSHVYWYRQLPEEGLKFMVYLQKENIIDESGMPKERFSAEFPKEGPSILRIQQVVRGDSAAYFCASSPGGSLGLYEQYFGPGTRLTVT.

The chain links TRBV2 to TRBJ2-7; D gene ambiguous. The V end was cut by 4 bases, the J end by 9 bases, with 7 bases between. CDR3 length: 10 residues. Germline V gene sequence: CDR1 SNHLY, CDR2 FYNNEI. CDR3 amino acids: CASSGGGQYF. The CDR3 DNA is TGTGCCAGCAGTGGGGGTGGGCAGTACTTC.

V is TRBV20-1 and J is TRBJ2-1, with 14 bases identical to TRBD2. This CDR3 has 14 residues. Germline assignment: CDR1 DFQATT and CDR2 SNEGSKA (reference sequence). V shed 5 bases, J shed 7 bases, and the junction held 4 bases outside the gene matches. Written as DNA, the CDR3 is TGCAGTGCTTTACGACTAGCGGGAGGGAATGAGCAGTTCTTC. It encodes CSALRLAGGNEQFF.

V usage is TRBV12-3 or TRBV12-4 and J usage is TRBJ1-1; D unclear. Deletions cut 2 bases from V and 1 base from J, with 2 bases between. The CDR3 length is 12 residues. Here the CDR3 reads CASSLTNTEAFF. The CDR3 DNA follows: TGTGCCAGCAGTTTAACGAACACTGAAGCTTTCTTT.

This chain connects TRBV12-3 or TRBV12-4 to TRBJ1-1; perhaps TRBD1 as D (6 bases). This CDR3 has 13 amino acids. The V and J ends lost 7 bases and 0 bases respectively, with 9 bases between them. Written as DNA, the CDR3 is TGTGCCAGCAAGCAGGGGATGAACACTGAAGCTTTCTTT. It codes for CASKQGMNTEAFF.

This clonotype was found once. The rearrangement links TRBV9 to TRBJ1-1; perhaps TRBD1 as D (6 bases). The germline gives CDR1 SGDLS, CDR2 YYNGEE. Deletions cut 0 bases from V and 7 bases from J, with 13 bases between. This CDR3 is 14 amino acids long. CDR3 sequence reads: CASSVAPQGFEAFF. CDR3 in DNA: TGTGCCAGCAGCGTAGCTCCCCAGGGGTTTGAAGCTTTCTTT.